The clone carrying this T cell receptor (beta chain) was found once. Its antigen is currently unknown. This sample was included in a study of lymphopenia after photon versus proton radiotherapy. Germline V CDR1 and CDR2: SGHTA, FQGNSA. Trimming removed 0 bases from V and 3 bases from J, with 9 bases in between. The CDR3 sequence is 15 residues long. Study observations and caveats: Larger post-nadir TCR diversity loss correlated inversely with survival in deceased patients. Relative stability marked proton patients; photon patients lost diversity and naive cells. Oligoclonal CD8+ Temra expansion after nadir drove photon patients' diversity drop. Authors raise, but do not show, better survival with proton therapy.

The table came from immunoSEQ multiplex PCR; TCRdb's copy has only in-frame clones and leaves some out. The table shows approximately 7,500 clones, with about 88% occurring only once. Here the sequenced sample was peripheral blood, taken from a patient treated with photon-based radiotherapy. The chain couples TRBV7-2 to TRBJ2-1, with D possibly TRBD2 on 5 matching bases. The clonotype was recovered from a woman in her seventies with pancreatic cancer. The CDR3 DNA sequence: TGTGCCAGCAGCTTAGCTATGACTAACTACAATGAGCAGTTCTTC. Translating it yields CASSLAMTNYNEQFF.